This T cell receptor beta chain was sequenced during a study of human T cells and chemical hapten exposure. The wider study: DPC (0.01%) was patch tested on the upper back and read at 6 days.

Time point here: patch test 2, 6 weeks after DPC sensitization. Treatment here: therapeutic diphenylcyclopropenone sensitization with weekly scalp DPC. In the original workflow: Samples held a median of approximately 96,000 TCRs, range roughly 20,000–690,600. Via MiXCR, TCRdb re-called the RACE reads, giving one row per CDR3 protein. The V and J calls reflect TCRdb's pipeline rather than the authors' work. The data show 75,000 to 95,000 distinct CDR3 sequences, 11% seen once. This CDR3 comprises 13 residues. Germline CDR1 reads ENHRY; CDR2 reads SYGVKD. The ends were cut back, 6 bases at V and 7 bases at J, with 13 bases in the middle. Concerning this clonotype: Its target is not known.

Findings and limits, study-wide: After DPC sensitization, TCRs above 1 in 1000 frequency showed no change.

This specimen consisted of whole blood, obtained in connection with sensitization to the hapten diphenylcyclopropenone (DPC). The rearrangement joins TRBV10-3 to TRBJ2-1; D remains ambiguous. The TCR was taken from a man aged 35-49 years with alopecia areata. Some clones in this sample may be carry-over from other donors' samples. The CDR3 spells CAIRLASRNEQFF. CDR3 sequence (DNA): TGTGCCATCAGACTGGCTTCGAGGAATGAGCAGTTCTTC.